The rows below give T cell receptor beta chains drawn from one sample of a study of cytomegalovirus exposure and HLA in healthy donors. Sequenced by immunoSEQ multiplex PCR; TCRdb stores in-frame clones only, minus some. The table records some 99,000 clones, about 90% of them present only once. Sequenced sample: PBMCs. The receptors were gathered from a woman under 30 in good health and CMV-seronegative. CDR3s include the opening cysteine and the closing phenylalanine or tryptophan. The D gene is left open where the match is weak. Rows may omit the clone size; those that give it use once, few, many or a size class.

CDR3 DNA,CDR3 protein,clone size,D gene,V gene,J gene
TGTGCCAGCAGCTTGGGGCCGCTGGGAGGGGAGACCCAGTACTTC,CASSLGPLGGETQYF,.,TRBD2,TRBV5-6,TRBJ2-5
TGTGCCAGCAGTCCGGGGGGGGACACCATATATTTT,CASSPGGDTIYF,.,.,TRBV28,TRBJ1-3
TGTGCCAGCAGCTTGAAGGGGTTAACGACTGAAGCTTTCTTT,CASSLKGLTTEAFF,.,.,TRBV5-4,TRBJ1-1
TGTGCCAGCTCACCGGTCGTGGGACAGAAGAATTCACCCCTCCACTTT,CASSPVVGQKNSPLHF,.,TRBD1,TRBV18,TRBJ1-6
TGTGCCAGCAGCGCCTTTAAGCTTCGGGGCACAGATACGCAGTATTTT,CASSAFKLRGTDTQYF,.,.,TRBV13,TRBJ2-3
TGTGCCAGCAGTTTTGAGGGGGTCACTGAAGCTTTCTTT,CASSFEGVTEAFF,.,.,TRBV28,TRBJ1-1
TGCGCCAGCAGCCAGGGAGACGGTTACGAGCAGTACTTC,CASSQGDGYEQYF,.,.,TRBV4-1,TRBJ2-7
TGTGCCAGCAGCTTAGCGGGGCGTGAAGCTTTCTTT,CASSLAGREAFF,.,.,TRBV11-1,TRBJ1-1
TGTGCCAGCAGTAAGGCGGGGGGACGCACAGATACGCAGTATTTT,CASSKAGGRTDTQYF,.,TRBD2,TRBV28,TRBJ2-3
TGCGCCAGCAGCCAAGGGAGCTGGAGCCAAGAGACCCAGTACTTC,CASSQGSWSQETQYF,.,.,TRBV4-3,TRBJ2-5
TGTGCCAGCTCAGCGGGGGACCTTATGAACACTGAAGCTTTCTTT,CASSAGDLMNTEAFF,.,.,TRBV9,TRBJ1-1
TGTGCCAGCAGCTCGACTAGCGGGGGAAGAACCGGGGAGCTGTTTTTT,CASSSTSGGRTGELFF,once,TRBD2,TRBV7-2,TRBJ2-2
TGTGCCAGCAGTCTTGCCGGGACAGGGGGTACCCAGCATTTT,CASSLAGTGGTQHF,.,TRBD1,TRBV28,TRBJ1-5
TGTGCCAGCAGCCACGGGGGCTCCTACGAGCAGTACTTC,CASSHGGSYEQYF,.,.,TRBV27,TRBJ2-7
TGTGCCAGCAGCTTAGTCGGAGAGAACACTGAAGCTTTCTTT,CASSLVGENTEAFF,.,.,TRBV7-2,TRBJ1-1
TGTGCCAGCAGCTTACAGGGTTACGGGCGGACTGAAGCTTTCTTT,CASSLQGYGRTEAFF,.,.,TRBV7-9,TRBJ1-1
TGTGCTAGTCGGGGGGGGCCGAACACTGAAGCTTTCTTT,CASRGGPNTEAFF,few,.,TRBV12-5,TRBJ1-1
TGTGCCATCGCCTCCAGCGCACTCAATCAGCCCCAGCATTTT,CAIASSALNQPQHF,.,.,TRBV10-3,TRBJ1-5
TGCGCCAGCAGCCAAGGTCATGCGGGAGGCTACGAGCAGTACTTC,CASSQGHAGGYEQYF,.,TRBD2,TRBV4-3,TRBJ2-7